One and the same sample provided the 7 T cell receptor beta chains below, sequenced in a study of shared clonotypes between healthy human individuals. Only in-frame clones appear in the TCRdb table, and some are missing; sequencing was by immunoSEQ multiplex PCR. The table records millions of clones, around 96% of them present only once. It was CD45RO-negative cells, positively selected for CCR7, that made up naive CD8 cells, with terminally differentiated effector memory CD45RA+ cells excluded. Sequencing was performed on naive CD8+ T cells sorted from blood. Every receptor here comes from a man aged 18 to 35 in good health.

In regard to this clone: Other DNA sequences within the sample encode an identical CDR3. This rearrangement joins TRBV4-1 to TRBJ2-1; D not certain. Germline assignment: CDR1 MGHRA and CDR2 YSYEKL. V lost 4 bases, J lost 8 bases, and 12 bases lay in between. CDR3 length: 13 amino acids. CDR3 region: CASSPPGVDEQFF. The CDR3 DNA reads TGCGCCAGCAGCCCCCCAGGTGTCGATGAGCAGTTCTTC.

The rearrangement links TRBV4-2 to TRBJ1-1; D ambiguous. CDR1 is LGHNA, CDR2 YNFKEQ, per germline. The CDR3 extends over 14 amino acids. Trimming removed 0 bases at V and 2 bases at J, with 7 bases between. CDR3 protein: CASSQDAANTEAFF. The CDR3 coding sequence is TGTGCCAGCAGCCAAGATGCAGCTAACACTGAAGCTTTCTTT.

Concerning this clone: Other DNA sequences in the sample encode the same CDR3. The V gene is TRBV28, the J gene TRBJ2-7; 7 bases fit TRBD1. Germline CDR1 and CDR2: MDHEN and SYDVKM. The CDR3 is 12 amino acids. J gave up 5 bases and V 2 bases, and 0 bases lay outside the gene matches. The CDR3 spells CASSLDRDEQYF. The CDR3 nucleotides read TGTGCCAGCAGTTTAGACAGGGACGAGCAGTACTTC.

The rearrangement links TRBV4-1 to TRBJ2-1; tentatively, D is TRBD2 (5 bases). Trimming removed 4 bases at V and 2 bases at J, with 12 bases between. This CDR3 comprises 15 residues. In germline, CDR1 is MGHRA, CDR2 YSYEKL. The CDR3: CASSLRGGTYNEQFF. As DNA, the CDR3 is TGCGCCAGCAGCCTCCGAGGAGGAACCTACAATGAGCAGTTCTTC.

The rearrangement uses TRBV7-3 and TRBJ2-5, with a tentative D call TRBD1 (6 bases). V lost 5 bases and J lost 5, with 12 bases in between. Per the germline V gene, CDR1 is SGHTA and CDR2 is FQGTGA. This CDR3 is 13 amino acids long. The CDR3, as DNA: TGTGCCAGCAGCCCGCCAGGGGAGGAGACCCAGTACTTC. It codes for CASSPPGEETQYF. Complete variable domain (other parts from reference TRBV7-3 and TRBJ2-5): GAGVSQTPSNKVTEKGKYVELRCDPISGHTALYWYRQSLGQGPEFLIYFQGTGAADDSGLPNDRFFAVRPEGSVSTLKIQRTERGDSAVYLCASSPPGEETQYFGPGTRLLVL.

This chain connects TRBV30 to TRBJ2-3, with D possibly matching TRBD2 (5 bases). Looked up from germline, CDR1 is GTSNPN and CDR2 is SVGIG (reference sequence). The CDR3 has 14 residues. V dropped 5 bases and J dropped 8 bases, with 20 bases sitting between them. CDR3 sequence (DNA): TGTGCCTGGGCAAGCGGCGTGGGCACGTCTACGCAGTATTTT. Amino acid sequence: CAWASGVGTSTQYF.

The V and J genes are TRBV11-2 and TRBJ1-6, with D maybe TRBD1 (5 bases). Trimming cost V 4 bases and J 9 bases, with 16 bases left between them. Germline V gene lookup returns CDR1 SGHAT and CDR2 FQNNGV. The CDR3 is made up of 15 amino acids. CDR3 in DNA: TGTGCCAGCAGCTCCCCGGGGGGAGTGTTTTCACCCCTCCACTTT. It yields the protein CASSSPGGVFSPLHF.